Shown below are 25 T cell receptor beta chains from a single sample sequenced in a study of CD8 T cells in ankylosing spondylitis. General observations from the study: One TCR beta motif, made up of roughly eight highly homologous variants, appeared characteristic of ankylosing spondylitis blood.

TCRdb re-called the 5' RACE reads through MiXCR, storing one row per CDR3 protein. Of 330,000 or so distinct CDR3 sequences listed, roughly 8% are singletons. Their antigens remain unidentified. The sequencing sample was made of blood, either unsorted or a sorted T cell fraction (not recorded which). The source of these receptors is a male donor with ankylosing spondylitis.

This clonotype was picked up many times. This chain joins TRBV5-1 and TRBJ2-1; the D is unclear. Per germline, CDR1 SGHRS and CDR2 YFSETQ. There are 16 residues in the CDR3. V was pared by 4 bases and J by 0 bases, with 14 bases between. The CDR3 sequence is CASSPHQSYSYNEQFF. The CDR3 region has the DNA TGCGCCAGCAGCCCGCACCAGTCCTACTCCTACAATGAGCAGTTCTTC.

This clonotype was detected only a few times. The CDR3 DNA reads TGTGCCAGCAGCCAATTAATAGGAGACTACCCGTACAATGAGCAGTTCTTC. This encodes CASSQLIGDYPYNEQFF. The chain uses TRBV14 and TRBJ2-1; weak D call: TRBD2 (5 bases). This CDR3 comprises 17 residues. V lost 2 bases, J lost 4 bases, and 18 bases lay in between. Germline V lookup: CDR1 SGHDN, CDR2 FVKESK.

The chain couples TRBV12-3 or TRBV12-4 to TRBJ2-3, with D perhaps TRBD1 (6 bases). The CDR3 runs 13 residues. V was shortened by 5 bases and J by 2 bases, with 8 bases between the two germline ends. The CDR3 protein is CASSRQDTDTQYF. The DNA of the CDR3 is TGTGCCAGCAGTCGACAGGACACAGATACGCAGTATTTT.

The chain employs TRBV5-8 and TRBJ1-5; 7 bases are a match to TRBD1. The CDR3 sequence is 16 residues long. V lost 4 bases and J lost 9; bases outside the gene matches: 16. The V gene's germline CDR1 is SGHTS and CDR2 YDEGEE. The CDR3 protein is CASSRRDSTSSVPQHF. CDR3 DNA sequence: TGTGCCAGCAGCCGCCGGGACAGTACTAGTAGTGTGCCCCAGCATTTT.

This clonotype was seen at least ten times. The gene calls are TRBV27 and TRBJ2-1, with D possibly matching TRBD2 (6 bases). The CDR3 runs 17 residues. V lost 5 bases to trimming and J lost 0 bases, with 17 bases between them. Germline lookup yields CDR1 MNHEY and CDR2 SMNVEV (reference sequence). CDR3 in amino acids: CASSPREVGSSYNEQFF. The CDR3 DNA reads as TGTGCCAGCAGTCCGAGGGAGGTTGGGTCCTCCTACAATGAGCAGTTCTTC.

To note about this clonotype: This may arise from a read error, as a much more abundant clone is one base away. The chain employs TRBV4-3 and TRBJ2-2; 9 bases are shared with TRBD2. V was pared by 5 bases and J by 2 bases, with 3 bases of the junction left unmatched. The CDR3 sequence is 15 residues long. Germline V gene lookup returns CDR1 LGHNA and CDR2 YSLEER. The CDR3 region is CASSRLADNTGELFF. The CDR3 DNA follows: TGCGCCAGCAGCAGACTAGCGGATAACACCGGGGAGCTGTTTTTT.

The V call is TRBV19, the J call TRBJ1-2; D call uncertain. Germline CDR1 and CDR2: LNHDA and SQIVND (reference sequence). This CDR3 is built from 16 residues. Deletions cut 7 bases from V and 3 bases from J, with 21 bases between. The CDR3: CASTQLSPSTDYGYTF. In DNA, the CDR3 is TGTGCCAGTACCCAACTAAGTCCCAGTACAGACTATGGCTACACCTTC.

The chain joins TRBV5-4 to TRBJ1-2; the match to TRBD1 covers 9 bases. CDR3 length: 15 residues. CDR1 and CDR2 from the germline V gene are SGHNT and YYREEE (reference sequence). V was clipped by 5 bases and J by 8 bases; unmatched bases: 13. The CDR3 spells CASRPGTGTSGGYTF. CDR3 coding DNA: TGTGCCAGCAGACCCGGGACAGGGACTTCTGGAGGCTACACCTTC.

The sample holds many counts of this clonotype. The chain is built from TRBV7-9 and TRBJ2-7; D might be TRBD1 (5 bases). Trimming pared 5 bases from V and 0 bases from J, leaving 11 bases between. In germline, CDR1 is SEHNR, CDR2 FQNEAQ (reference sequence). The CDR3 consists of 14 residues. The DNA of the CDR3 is TGTGCCAGCAGCCCGCGACAGCGCTCCTACGAGCAGTACTTC. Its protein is CASSPRQRSYEQYF.

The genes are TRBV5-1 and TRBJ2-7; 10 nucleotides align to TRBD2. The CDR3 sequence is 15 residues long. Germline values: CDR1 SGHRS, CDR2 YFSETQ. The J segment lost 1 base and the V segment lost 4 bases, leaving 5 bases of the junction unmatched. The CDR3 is CASSANSGRSYEQYF. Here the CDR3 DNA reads TGCGCCAGCAGCGCGAATAGCGGGAGGTCCTACGAGCAGTACTTC.

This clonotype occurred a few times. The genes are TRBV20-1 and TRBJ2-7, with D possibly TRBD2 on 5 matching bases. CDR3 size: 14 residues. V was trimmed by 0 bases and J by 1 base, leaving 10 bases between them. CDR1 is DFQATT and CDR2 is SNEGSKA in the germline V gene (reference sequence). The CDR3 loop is CSARDQEGSYEQYF. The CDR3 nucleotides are TGCAGTGCTAGAGATCAAGAGGGTTCCTACGAGCAGTACTTC.

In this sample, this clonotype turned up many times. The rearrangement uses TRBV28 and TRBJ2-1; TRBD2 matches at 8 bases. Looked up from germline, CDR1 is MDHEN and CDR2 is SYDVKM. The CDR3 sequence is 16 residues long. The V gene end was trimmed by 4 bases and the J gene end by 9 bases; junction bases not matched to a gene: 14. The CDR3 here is CASSSSLGLDGVEQFF. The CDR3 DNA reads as TGTGCCAGCAGTTCGTCTTTGGGACTAGATGGTGTTGAGCAGTTCTTC.

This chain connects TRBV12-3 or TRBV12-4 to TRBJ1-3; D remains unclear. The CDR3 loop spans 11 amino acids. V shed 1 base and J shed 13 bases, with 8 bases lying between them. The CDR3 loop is CASSLVSVIYF. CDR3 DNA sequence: TGTGCCAGCAGTTTAGTATCGGTGATATATTTT.

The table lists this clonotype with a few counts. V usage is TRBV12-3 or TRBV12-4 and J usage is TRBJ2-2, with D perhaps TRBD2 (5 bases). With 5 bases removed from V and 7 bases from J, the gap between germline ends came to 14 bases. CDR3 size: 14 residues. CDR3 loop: CASSLDGEHGELFF. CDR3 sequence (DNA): TGTGCCAGCAGTCTCGACGGGGAACACGGGGAGCTGTTTTTT.

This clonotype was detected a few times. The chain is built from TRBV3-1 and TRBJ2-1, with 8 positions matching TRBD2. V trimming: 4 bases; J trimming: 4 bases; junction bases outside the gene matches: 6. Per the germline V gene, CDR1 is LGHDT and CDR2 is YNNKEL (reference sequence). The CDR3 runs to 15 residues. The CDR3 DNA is TGTGCCAGCAGCCCCGGACTAGCTCATTACAATGAGCAGTTCTTC. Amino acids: CASSPGLAHYNEQFF.

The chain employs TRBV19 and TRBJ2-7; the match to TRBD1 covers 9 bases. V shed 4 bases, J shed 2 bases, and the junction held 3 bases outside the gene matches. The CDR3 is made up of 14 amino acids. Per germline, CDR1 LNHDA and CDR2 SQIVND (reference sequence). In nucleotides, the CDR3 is TGTGCCAGTAGTACCCGACAGGGGGCCTACGAGCAGTACTTC. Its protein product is CASSTRQGAYEQYF.

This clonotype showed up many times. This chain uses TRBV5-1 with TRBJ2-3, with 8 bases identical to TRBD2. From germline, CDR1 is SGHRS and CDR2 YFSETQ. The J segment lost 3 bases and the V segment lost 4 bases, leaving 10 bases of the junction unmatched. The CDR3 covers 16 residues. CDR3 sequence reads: CASSPPLIAGTDTQYF. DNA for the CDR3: TGCGCCAGCAGCCCCCCATTGATAGCGGGAACAGATACGCAGTATTTT.

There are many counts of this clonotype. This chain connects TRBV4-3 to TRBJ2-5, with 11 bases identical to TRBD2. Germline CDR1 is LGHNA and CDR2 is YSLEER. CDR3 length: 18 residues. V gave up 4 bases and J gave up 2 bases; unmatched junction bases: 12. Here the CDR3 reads CASSRGTSGGRGQETQYF. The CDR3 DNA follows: TGCGCCAGCAGCCGGGGGACTAGCGGAGGGAGGGGACAAGAGACCCAGTACTTC.

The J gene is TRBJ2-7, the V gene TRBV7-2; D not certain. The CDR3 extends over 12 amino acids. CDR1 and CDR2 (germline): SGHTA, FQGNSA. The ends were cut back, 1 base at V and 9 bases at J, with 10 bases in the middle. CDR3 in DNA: TGTGCCAGCAGCTTAGACTCAAATGCGCAGTACTTC. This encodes CASSLDSNAQYF.

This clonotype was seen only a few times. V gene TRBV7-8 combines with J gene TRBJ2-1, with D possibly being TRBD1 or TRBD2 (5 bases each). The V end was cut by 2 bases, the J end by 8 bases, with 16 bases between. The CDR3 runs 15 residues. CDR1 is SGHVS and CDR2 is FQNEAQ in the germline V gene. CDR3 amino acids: CASSLRGTSIDEQFF. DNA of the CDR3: TGTGCCAGCAGCTTACGAGGGACGTCAATCGATGAGCAGTTCTTC.

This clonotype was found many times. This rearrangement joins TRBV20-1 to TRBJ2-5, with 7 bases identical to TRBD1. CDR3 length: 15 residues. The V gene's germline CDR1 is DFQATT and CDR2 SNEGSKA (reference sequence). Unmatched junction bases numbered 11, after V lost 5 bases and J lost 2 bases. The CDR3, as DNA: TGCAGTGCTGAATCCGGGACAGCAGTACAAGAGACCCAGTACTTC. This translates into CSAESGTAVQETQYF.

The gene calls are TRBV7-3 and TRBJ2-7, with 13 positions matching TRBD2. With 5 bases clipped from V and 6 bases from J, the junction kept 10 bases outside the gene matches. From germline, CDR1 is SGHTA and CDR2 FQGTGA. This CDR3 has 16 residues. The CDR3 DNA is TGTGCCAGCAGCCGGACTAGCGGGAGTGGGGCGGGCGAGCAGTACTTC. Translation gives CASSRTSGSGAGEQYF.

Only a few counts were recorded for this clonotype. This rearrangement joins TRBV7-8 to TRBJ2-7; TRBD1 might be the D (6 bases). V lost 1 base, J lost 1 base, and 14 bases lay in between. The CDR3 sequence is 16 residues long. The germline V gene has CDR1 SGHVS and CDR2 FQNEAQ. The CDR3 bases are TGTGCCAGCAGCTTAGTCCCGGGACAAATATCCTACGAGCAGTACTTC. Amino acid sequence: CASSLVPGQISYEQYF.

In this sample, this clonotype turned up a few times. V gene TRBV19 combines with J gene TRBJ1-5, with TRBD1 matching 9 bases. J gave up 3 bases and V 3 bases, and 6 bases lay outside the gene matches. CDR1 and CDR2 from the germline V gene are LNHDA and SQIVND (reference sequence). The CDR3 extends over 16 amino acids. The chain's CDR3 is CASSISGTGINQPQHF. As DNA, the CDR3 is TGTGCCAGTAGTATCTCCGGGACAGGGATCAATCAGCCCCAGCATTTT. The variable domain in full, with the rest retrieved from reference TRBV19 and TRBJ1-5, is DGGITQSPKYLFRKEGQNVTLSCEQNLNHDAMYWYRQDPGQGLRLIYYSQIVNDFQKGDIAEGYSVSREKKESFPLTVTSAQKNPTAFYLCASSISGTGINQPQHFGDGTRLSIL.

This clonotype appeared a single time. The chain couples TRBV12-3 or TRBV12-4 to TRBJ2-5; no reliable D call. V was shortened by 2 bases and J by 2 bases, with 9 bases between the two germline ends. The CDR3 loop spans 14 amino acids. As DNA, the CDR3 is TGTGCCAGCAGTTTAACGAGACGTCAAGAGACCCAGTACTTC. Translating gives CASSLTRRQETQYF.